This is a list of T cell receptor beta chains from one sample in a study of CD8 T cell repertoires and HIV-1 epitope variants. Their antigens remain unidentified. Some clones are missing from TCRdb's copy, which holds only in-frame ones; the method was immunoSEQ multiplex PCR. There are 5,000 or so clones in the sample; about 70% occur only once, and approximately 42% lies in the top ten. Source material: cultured CD8+ T cells derived from PBMCs. The receptor source for this set is a male donor with HIV. Each CDR3 is given with its conserved first and last residue. A D gene is named only where the DNA matches it firmly. Expanded clones are given a class, and other clones once, few, many or no size at all.

v_call	d_call	j_call	clone_size	cdr3_aa	cdr3_nt
TRBV5-3	NA	TRBJ1-6	NA	CARSLASGGKSPIYPYNSPLHF	TGTGCCAGAAGCCTGGCGTCTGGAGGGAAGAGTCCCATATACCCCTATAATTCACCCCTCCACTTT
TRBV15	NA	TRBJ2-3	NA	CATSRVQQHTDTQYF	TGTGCCACCAGCAGAGTTCAACAGCACACAGATACGCAGTATTTT
TRBV5-6	TRBD2	TRBJ2-1	NA	CASSLAGEGPYNEQFF	TGTGCCAGCAGCTTGGCCGGGGAGGGCCCCTACAATGAGCAGTTCTTC
TRBV5-1	TRBD2	TRBJ2-5	NA	CASSLTSGAQETQYF	TGCGCCAGCAGCTTGACTAGCGGAGCACAAGAGACCCAGTACTTC
TRBV27	NA	TRBJ2-1	NA	CASSGSYNEQFF	TGTGCCAGCAGTGGATCCTACAATGAGCAGTTCTTC
TRBV7-8	NA	TRBJ2-3	NA	CASSLPGPADTQYF	TGTGCCAGCAGCTTACCGGGTCCCGCAGATACGCAGTATTTT
TRBV7-9	TRBD1	TRBJ1-1	few	CATRQGGNTEAFF	TGTGCCACTCGACAGGGCGGGAACACTGAAGCTTTCTTT
TRBV30	NA	TRBJ1-1	NA	CAWSAQGTEAFF	TGTGCCTGGAGTGCACAGGGAACTGAAGCTTTCTTT
TRBV7-9	NA	TRBJ1-1	few	CASSLMRDTEAFF	TGTGCCAGCAGCTTAATGAGGGACACTGAAGCTTTCTTT
TRBV5-6	TRBD1	TRBJ1-2	NA	CASSLGTGSKGYTF	TGTGCCAGCAGCTTGGGGACAGGGTCGAAAGGCTACACCTTC
TRBV6-1	NA	TRBJ2-5	NA	CASSEVSIRGQETQYF	TGTGCCAGCAGTGAAGTCTCAATCAGGGGACAAGAGACCCAGTACTTC
TRBV28	NA	TRBJ1-1	NA	CASSPNLSSMNTEAFF	TGTGCCAGCAGCCCGAACCTCTCATCTATGAACACTGAAGCTTTCTTT
TRBV7-2	TRBD1	TRBJ2-7	hyperexpanded	CASSLGQYLREQYF	TGTGCCAGCAGCTTGGGACAGTACCTTCGTGAGCAGTACTTC
TRBV9	TRBD2	TRBJ2-5	NA	CASSVSRLAGVETQYF	TGTGCCAGCAGCGTCTCTAGACTAGCGGGAGTAGAGACCCAGTACTTC
TRBV28	NA	TRBJ1-2	NA	CASSPTVAYGYTF	TGTGCCAGCAGCCCGACAGTGGCCTATGGCTACACCTTC
TRBV10-3	NA	TRBJ2-5	NA	CAISEGGNQYF	TGTGCCATCAGTGAGGGGGGAAACCAGTACTTC
TRBV27	NA	TRBJ2-6	once	CASTPFGANVLTF	TGTGCCAGCACCCCGTTCGGGGCCAACGTCCTGACTTTC
TRBV28	TRBD1	TRBJ2-1	NA	CASSRDRDNEQFF	TGTGCCAGCAGTCGGGACAGAGACAATGAGCAGTTCTTC
TRBV4-2	TRBD1	TRBJ2-3	NA	CASSPSPGQGTDTQYF	TGTGCCAGCAGCCCCTCCCCGGGACAGGGAACAGATACGCAGTATTTT
TRBV6-5	NA	TRBJ1-4	NA	CASSSGPRSNEKLFF	TGTGCCAGCAGTTCCGGACCTCGCTCTAATGAAAAACTGTTTTTT
TRBV7-9	NA	TRBJ2-1	NA	CASTWTGTHRYNEQFF	TGTGCCAGCACCTGGACTGGGACCCACCGATACAATGAGCAGTTCTTC
TRBV5-1	NA	TRBJ2-7	NA	CASSSSFYDSYEQYF	TGCGCCAGCAGCTCCTCCTTCTACGACTCCTACGAGCAGTACTTC